Shown below are 18 T cell receptor beta chains from a single sample sequenced in a study of blood T cell repertoires in COVID-19. Sequencing was performed with immunoSEQ multiplex PCR; in TCRdb, only in-frame clones are kept and a portion is missing. The sample includes about 88,000 clones, approximately 89% of them seen just once. The sample was peripheral blood. The source is a woman older than 75 with active COVID-19.

The chain recombines TRBV11-2 with TRBJ2-5; D unclear. Germline lookup yields CDR1 SGHAT and CDR2 FQNNGV. The V end lost 5 bases, the J end lost 7 bases, and 11 bases lay between the germline ends. This CDR3 has 12 amino acids. The CDR3 spells CASSPPGVTQYF. The CDR3 region has the DNA TGTGCCAGCAGCCCCCCGGGTGTGACCCAGTACTTC.

V and J are TRBV7-3 and TRBJ2-1; TRBD2 agrees at 8 bases. The V and J ends lost 4 bases and 1 base, in that order; junction bases with no gene match: 9. CDR1 and CDR2 (germline): SGHTA, FQGTGA. The CDR3 loop spans 17 amino acids. The CDR3 spells CASSYDVTSGSYNEQFF. The DNA for the CDR3 is TGTGCCAGCAGCTACGACGTCACTAGCGGTTCCTACAATGAGCAGTTCTTC. Looking up the rest from reference TRBV7-3 and TRBJ2-1 gives the full variable domain: GAGVSQTPSNKVTEKGKYVELRCDPISGHTALYWYRQSLGQGPEFLIYFQGTGAADDSGLPNDRFFAVRPEGSVSTLKIQRTERGDSAVYLCASSYDVTSGSYNEQFFGPGTRLTVL.

This chain connects TRBV27 to TRBJ2-7, with 9 bases identical to TRBD2. CDR1 is MNHEY and CDR2 is SMNVEV in the germline V gene (reference sequence). The CDR3 covers 17 residues. The V and J ends lost 5 bases and 0 bases, in that order; junction bases with no gene match: 11. CDR3: CASSPIVGSGSSYEQYF. The CDR3 bases are TGTGCCAGCAGTCCAATCGTTGGTAGCGGGAGCTCCTACGAGCAGTACTTC.

The V and J genes are TRBV9 and TRBJ2-5; 10 positions match TRBD1. The CDR3 runs to 17 residues. Unmatched junction bases numbered 16, after V lost 6 bases and J lost 5 bases. Germline V lookup: CDR1 SGDLS, CDR2 YYNGEE. This CDR3 is CASTPGAGWGQGETQYF. In DNA form, the CDR3 reads TGTGCCAGCACCCCCGGGGCAGGGTGGGGACAGGGGGAGACCCAGTACTTC.

The chain couples TRBV15 to TRBJ2-7; 10 bases align to TRBD1. CDR1 is LNHNV, CDR2 YYDKDF, per germline (reference sequence). The CDR3 covers 16 residues. The junction had 9 bases not matched to a gene; V was cut back by 0 bases and J by 7 bases. CDR3 in amino acids: CATSRDYAGQGLEQYF. In DNA, the CDR3 is TGTGCCACCAGCAGAGATTACGCGGGACAGGGGTTGGAGCAGTACTTC. Full variable domain (remainder filled in from reference TRBV15 and TRBJ2-7): DAMVIQNPRYQVTQFGKPVTLSCSQTLNHNVMYWYQQKSSQAPKLLFHYYDKDFNNEADTPDNFQSRRPNTSFCFLDIRSPGLGDTAMYLCATSRDYAGQGLEQYFGPGTRLTVT.

The chain combines TRBV19 with TRBJ1-5, with 8 bases aligning to TRBD1. CDR3 length equals 14 residues. V trimming: 7 bases; J trimming: 7 bases; junction bases outside the gene matches: 9. Germline values: CDR1 LNHDA, CDR2 SQIVND (reference sequence). The CDR3 region has the DNA TGTGCCAGTACCACTACAGGGGGGGGCCAGCCCCAGCATTTT. Translated, it gives CASTTTGGGQPQHF.

This clone was observed once. This chain links TRBV27 with TRBJ2-7, with no clear D. The germline CDR1 and CDR2 sequences are MNHEY and SMNVEV (reference sequence). The CDR3 totals 15 residues. V lost 10 bases to trimming and J lost 6 bases, with 25 bases between them. CDR3 coding DNA: TGTGCCACCACGCCTGCCGGGTCCCCGAGGCGCGAGCAGTACTTC. It translates to CATTPAGSPRREQYF.

This clone was observed a single time. The chain's CDR3 is CASSLWRGNTDTQYF. The CDR3 DNA reads as TGTGCCAGCAGTTTGTGGCGGGGGAACACAGATACGCAGTATTTT. This chain joins TRBV27 and TRBJ2-3; 7 nucleotides line up with TRBD2. From germline, CDR1 is MNHEY and CDR2 SMNVEV (reference sequence). With 3 bases clipped from V and 2 bases from J, the junction kept 5 bases outside the gene matches. The CDR3 sequence is 15 residues long.

The chain links TRBV7-6 to TRBJ2-1; 7 positions agree with TRBD1. The CDR3 length is 16 residues. Germline CDR1 reads SGHVS; CDR2 reads FNYEAQ. V lost 5 bases and J lost 3; bases outside the gene matches: 10. The CDR3 coding sequence is TGTGCCAGCAGCGCAGATCGAGGGGGCGGCTACAATGAGCAGTTCTTC. Translating gives CASSADRGGGYNEQFF.

This clone was detected only a few times. The chain joins TRBV19 to TRBJ1-2; the D gene is possibly TRBD1 (6 bases). Between the trimmed V and J ends, which lost 3 bases and 0 bases, there was a span of 14 bases. Germline V gives CDR1 LNHDA, CDR2 SQIVND (reference sequence). This CDR3 region has 16 residues. CDR3 in amino acids: CASSITGTKANYGYTF. The DNA of the CDR3 is TGTGCCAGTAGTATCACCGGGACAAAAGCTAACTATGGCTACACCTTC.

V usage is TRBV19 and J usage is TRBJ1-6; 7 nucleotides align to TRBD1. The CDR3 is made up of 15 amino acids. Germline-derived CDR1 and CDR2 are LNHDA and SQIVND (reference sequence). With 7 bases clipped from V and 3 bases from J, the junction kept 6 bases outside the gene matches. CDR3 residues: CASKAGGLYNSPLHF. CDR3 in DNA: TGTGCCAGTAAGGCAGGGGGACTCTATAATTCACCCCTCCACTTT.

The CDR3 sequence is CASSLVDRDEKLFF. For the CDR3, the DNA is TGTGCCAGCAGTTTGGTCGATCGGGATGAAAAACTGTTTTTT. The chain combines TRBV28 with TRBJ1-4; D is unclear. Trimming took 3 bases from V and 6 from J, leaving 11 bases between them. The CDR3 extends over 14 amino acids. CDR1 and CDR2 (germline): MDHEN, SYDVKM.

V gene TRBV19 combines with J gene TRBJ2-1, with D possibly matching TRBD2 (6 bases). Germline lookup yields CDR1 LNHDA and CDR2 SQIVND (reference sequence). The CDR3 length is 13 residues. Trimming stripped 4 bases from V and 15 bases from J, with 19 bases between. The CDR3 spells CASSTFPGAGPFF. Here the CDR3 DNA reads TGTGCCAGTAGTACGTTCCCTGGGGCGGGGCCGTTCTTC.

The chain uses TRBV2 and TRBJ2-3, with 9 nucleotides matching TRBD1. CDR1 is SNHLY and CDR2 is FYNNEI in the germline V gene. V gave up 4 bases and J gave up 5 bases; unmatched junction bases: 7. CDR3 length: 15 amino acids. As DNA, the CDR3 is TGTGCCAGCAGTGTGGGGACAGGGAGGGGAGATACGCAGTATTTT. This encodes CASSVGTGRGDTQYF.

This chain links TRBV5-6 with TRBJ2-7; perhaps TRBD2 as D (6 bases). The V gene's germline CDR1 is SGHDT and CDR2 YYEEEE. The CDR3 is made up of 12 amino acids. V gave up 4 bases and J gave up 7 bases, with 12 bases separating them. This chain's CDR3 is CASSRETGEQYF. DNA for the CDR3: TGTGCCAGCAGCCGGGAGACCGGGGAGCAGTACTTC.

The sample holds one count of this clone. This sequence joins TRBV7-2 and TRBJ2-5; 7 bases align to TRBD1. V was pared by 2 bases and J by 4 bases, with 7 bases of the junction left unmatched. This CDR3 has 15 amino acids. Germline V gene lookup returns CDR1 SGHTA and CDR2 FQGNSA. The CDR3 nucleotides are TGTGCCAGCAGCTTATACCGACAGGGTGGAGAGACCCAGTACTTC. This sequence encodes CASSLYRQGGETQYF.

This chain joins TRBV28 and TRBJ2-1; 10 bases map to TRBD2. Germline lookup yields CDR1 MDHEN and CDR2 SYDVKM. Trimming at V came to 7 bases and at J to 4 bases, leaving 13 bases not matched to a gene. The CDR3 has 17 residues. CDR3 nucleotides: TGTGCCAGCATCGCCTCCTCCGGGACTAGCGAGTACAATGAGCAGTTCTTC. It codes for CASIASSGTSEYNEQFF.

V is TRBV6-4 and J is TRBJ2-3, with TRBD1 matching 7 bases. The trim removed 7 bases at V and 0 bases at J, leaving 7 bases unmatched. CDR1 and CDR2 from the germline V gene are MRHNA and SNTAGT. The CDR3 totals 15 residues. The CDR3, as DNA: TGTGCCAGCAACGGACAGGACCCTAGCACAGATACGCAGTATTTT. Protein sequence: CASNGQDPSTDTQYF.